The present T cell receptor (beta chain) was sequenced within a study of shared clonotypes between healthy human individuals. Splitting of CD4+ cells produced CD45RA+ naive and CD45RA-negative memory subsets. The trim removed 3 bases at V and 5 bases at J, leaving 13 bases unmatched. This CDR3 comprises 17 residues. Germline V gene sequence: CDR1 SGDLS, CDR2 YYNGEE. Clones were read by immunoSEQ multiplex PCR, and TCRdb kept only the in-frame ones, dropping some. Of about 1 million clones in the sample, about three quarters were seen once. General study findings and limits: Clonotype sharing among donors likely depends on sequencing depth. Blood was the only sampled material, and tissue repertoires likely differ.

As to this clone: The antigen is not known.

The sequence came from a man between 18 and 35 years old in good health. This sequence joins TRBV9 and TRBJ2-2, with 7 positions matching TRBD2. Sequenced: memory CD4+ T cells sorted from blood. Documented subset: CD45RA-negative fraction. This CDR3 is CASSEGGSGRLTGELFF. CDR3 DNA: TGTGCCAGCAGCGAAGGAGGTAGCGGGCGCCTAACCGGGGAGCTGTTTTTT.